This T cell receptor beta chain was recovered during a study of early T cells in non-severe SARS-CoV-2 infection. In the study overall: From unsorted whole blood, bulk RNA was sequenced, and the chains remained unpaired. Overall study results and limits: VDJdb matches were skewed toward anti-spike CD8 T cell responses.

Attached unique molecular identifiers marked individual cDNA molecules. TCRdb recomputed calls from the 5' RACE reads with MiXCR, one row per CDR3 protein. This table has around 80,000 distinct CDR3 sequences, less than 11% appearing once. The V gene's germline CDR1 is SNHLY and CDR2 FYNNEI. This CDR3 contains 16 residues. V lost 8 bases and J lost 4; bases outside the gene matches: 15. This clonotype was observed many times. Its cognate antigen is unknown. The genes are TRBV2 and TRBJ2-7; TRBD1 matches at 9 bases. This sequence originates from an adult who was a healthcare worker with PCR-confirmed SARS-CoV-2 infection or an uninfected control (not recorded which). The sequencing here drew on whole blood, taken at baseline. In nucleotides, the CDR3 is TGTGCCAGCCGAACATCGATACAGGGGGCCCTGTACGAGCAGTACTTC. Protein: CASRTSIQGALYEQYF.